Following are 26 T cell receptor beta chains from one sample sequenced in a study of blood T cell repertoires in COVID-19. Profiling relied on immunoSEQ multiplex PCR, and the TCRdb table lists in-frame clones only, not all of them. Of under 200,000 clones listed, approximately 91% were seen once; the top ten hold about 2.3%. Sequencing was performed on peripheral blood. Every receptor here comes from a man between 18 and 29 years old with acute or convalescent COVID-19.

This clone was detected only once. The chain uses TRBV5-1 and TRBJ1-1; D perhaps matches TRBD1 (5 bases). The germline V gene encodes CDR1 SGHRS and CDR2 YFSETQ. The CDR3 length is 12 residues. V lost 6 bases to trimming and J lost 1 base, with 7 bases between them. The CDR3 is CASTDTNTEAFF. The CDR3 bases are TGCGCCAGCACGGACACGAACACTGAAGCTTTCTTT.

The count of this clone is one. The gene calls are TRBV3-1 (or the pseudogene TRBV3-2) and TRBJ1-6, with D hard to call. Germline V gene data show CDR1 as LGHDT and CDR2 as YNNKEL (reference sequence). This CDR3 comprises 14 residues. V lost 4 bases to trimming and J lost 6 bases, with 10 bases between them. Here the CDR3 reads CASSPRASNSPLHF. The CDR3 DNA is TGTGCCAGCAGCCCGCGGGCCTCTAATTCACCCCTCCACTTT.

This rearrangement joins TRBV3-1 (or the pseudogene TRBV3-2) to TRBJ1-2, with D hard to call. CDR1 is LGHDT and CDR2 is YNNKEL in the germline V gene (reference sequence). V was clipped by 1 base and J by 8 bases, with 14 bases between them. The CDR3 length is 14 residues. In DNA, the CDR3 is TGTGCCAGCAGCCAAGGACCCTCAAGAGGGGGCTACACCTTC. Translating it yields CASSQGPSRGGYTF.

The chain couples TRBV7-9 to TRBJ1-6; maybe TRBD1 (5 bases). CDR3 length equals 15 residues. Germline CDR1 and CDR2: SEHNR and FQNEAQ (reference sequence). V was shortened by 1 base and J by 5 bases, with 9 bases between the two germline ends. The DNA for the CDR3 is TGTGCCAGCAGCTTAGGGGGCAGTAATAATTCACCCCTCCACTTT. Translation gives CASSLGGSNNSPLHF.

Only one count was recorded for this clone. The chain carries TRBV30 and TRBJ2-7, with TRBD1 identical over 9 bases. Germline CDR1 GTSNPN, CDR2 SVGIG (reference sequence). With V trimmed by 3 bases and J by 1 base, 4 bases remained unmatched. The CDR3 length is 14 residues. The CDR3 DNA sequence: TGTGCCTGGAGGAGAGGGACAGGGTCCTACGAGCAGTACTTC. This encodes CAWRRGTGSYEQYF.

The rearrangement links TRBV6-1 to TRBJ1-6; possible D gene TRBD1, 6 bases. Deletions cut 3 bases from V and 5 bases from J, with 11 bases between. The CDR3 spans 15 residues. The germline V gene encodes CDR1 MNHNS and CDR2 SASEGT. CDR3 loop: CASSEAGTHNSPLHF. The CDR3 DNA is TGTGCCAGCAGTGAGGCCGGGACACATAATTCACCCCTCCACTTT.

Worth noting for this clone: This sample includes further DNA sequences coding for the same CDR3. The rearrangement uses TRBV5-1 and TRBJ2-1, with D tentatively TRBD1 (5 bases). The CDR3 is 14 residues long. Germline-derived CDR1 and CDR2 are SGHRS and YFSETQ. V lost 0 bases and J 4 bases, leaving 8 bases between the germline ends. CDR3 sequence (DNA): TGCGCCAGCAGCTTGGAGGGGCTATACAATGAGCAGTTCTTC. It translates to CASSLEGLYNEQFF.

CDR3 loop: CASSLGLANEQYF. The CDR3 DNA reads TGTGCCAGCAGTTTGGGACTAGCGAACGAGCAGTACTTC. The chain uses TRBV12-3 or TRBV12-4 and TRBJ2-7; 10 bases are shared with TRBD2. This CDR3 has 13 residues. V dropped 3 bases and J dropped 5; count of bases not matched to a gene: 1.

This clone was recorded once. This chain joins TRBV29-1 and TRBJ1-6; maybe TRBD1 (5 bases). Per germline, CDR1 SQVTM and CDR2 ANQGSEA. Trimming took off 5 bases at V and 5 bases at J, with 13 bases between the two ends. The CDR3 loop spans 14 amino acids. For the CDR3, the DNA is TGCAGCGTTTTGGGGGAGGACCATAATTCACCCCTCCACTTT. Amino acids: CSVLGEDHNSPLHF.

The genes are TRBV9 and TRBJ1-3; D gene uncertain. Trimming removed 4 bases at V and 1 base at J, with 12 bases between. CDR1 and CDR2 (germline): SGDLS, YYNGEE. The length of the CDR3 is 15 residues. In DNA form, the CDR3 reads TGTGCCAGCAGCTCTCAAGGGAGTTCTGGAAACACCATATATTTT. Its protein product is CASSSQGSSGNTIYF.

The V gene is TRBV10-3, the J gene TRBJ1-2, with D possibly TRBD1 on 5 matching bases. V gave up 6 bases and J gave up 0 bases, with 11 bases separating them. Per germline, CDR1 ENHRY and CDR2 SYGVKD. The CDR3 totals 14 residues. The CDR3 sequence is CAIRDINPNYGYTF. In nucleotides, the CDR3 is TGTGCCATCAGGGACATCAACCCTAACTATGGCTACACCTTC.

The chain links TRBV7-2 to TRBJ2-1; D unclear. The CDR3 is made up of 14 amino acids. The ends were cut back, 0 bases at V and 4 bases at J, with 7 bases in the middle. Germline V CDR1 and CDR2: SGHTA, FQGNSA. The CDR3, as DNA: TGTGCCAGCAGCTTAGCACAGCCTTACAATGAGCAGTTCTTC. Encoded protein: CASSLAQPYNEQFF.

The chain recombines TRBV4-1 with TRBJ2-5, with 12 bases that match TRBD2. The CDR3 consists of 18 residues. Trimming removed 1 base from V and 2 bases from J; junction bases left unmatched: 8. CDR1 and CDR2 (germline): MGHRA, YSYEKL. As DNA, the CDR3 is TGCGCCAGCAGCCAAGTGACTAGCGGGAGCGCGGAACAAGAGACCCAGTACTTC. As protein: CASSQVTSGSAEQETQYF.

Only one count was recorded for this clone. The chain combines TRBV20-1 with TRBJ1-1; D is uncertain. The CDR3 is 11 amino acids. Trimming cost V 1 base and J 4 bases, with 4 bases left between them. Germline CDR1 DFQATT, CDR2 SNEGSKA (reference sequence). CDR3 DNA: TGCAGTGCTAGAGGAGGCACTGAAGCTTTCTTT. It encodes CSARGGTEAFF.

This chain connects TRBV6-6 to TRBJ2-1; TRBD2 aligns across 8 bases. With V trimmed by 7 bases and J by 1 base, 3 bases remained unmatched. The germline V gene encodes CDR1 MNHNY and CDR2 SVGAGI (reference sequence). This CDR3 is built from 14 residues. In DNA form, the CDR3 reads TGTGCCAGCAACGGCGGGAGGTCCTACAATGAGCAGTTCTTC. The encoded protein is CASNGGRSYNEQFF.

The chain has TRBV9 and TRBJ2-1, with 9 bases matching TRBD1. CDR3 size: 16 residues. J was trimmed by 9 bases and V by 3 bases; bases with no gene match: 13. Per the germline V gene, CDR1 is SGDLS and CDR2 is YYNGEE. The CDR3 sequence is CASSARAGTGGLEQFF. DNA of the CDR3: TGTGCCAGCAGCGCCCGAGCGGGAACAGGGGGCCTTGAGCAGTTCTTC.

The rearrangement joins TRBV5-4 to TRBJ2-7; weak D call: TRBD2 (6 bases). Germline V gene lookup returns CDR1 SGHNT and CDR2 YYREEE (reference sequence). V was pared by 4 bases and J by 1 base, with 18 bases between. The CDR3 has 16 amino acids. The CDR3 nucleotides read TGTGCCAGCAGCGAGGCGCGCGGGACGGCTTCCTACGAGCAGTACTTC. It encodes CASSEARGTASYEQYF. Drawing the rest from reference TRBV5-4 and TRBJ2-7, the complete variable domain is ETGVTQSPTHLIKTRGQQVTLRCSSQSGHNTVSWYQQALGQGPQFIFQYYREEENGRGNFPPRFSGLQFPNYSSELNVNALELDDSALYLCASSEARGTASYEQYFGPGTRLTVT.

The chain uses TRBV3-1 (or the pseudogene TRBV3-2) and TRBJ1-3; possibly TRBD1 for D (5 bases). Germline V CDR1 and CDR2: LGHDT, YNNKEL (reference sequence). The ends were cut back, 8 bases at V and 0 bases at J, with 11 bases in the middle. This CDR3 region has 14 residues. The CDR3 loop is CASAPTDSGNTIYF. The CDR3 nucleotides are TGTGCCAGCGCCCCGACAGACTCTGGAAACACCATATATTTT.

In DNA form, the CDR3 reads TGTGCCAGCAGCCCTGGGACAGCCTCCTACAATGAGCAGTTCTTC. It codes for CASSPGTASYNEQFF. V usage is TRBV7-7 and J usage is TRBJ2-1, with 7 bases identical to TRBD1. The CDR3 has 15 residues. The J segment lost 0 bases and the V segment lost 5 bases, leaving 4 bases of the junction unmatched. Germline lookup yields CDR1 SSHAT and CDR2 FNYEAQ (reference sequence).

The chain is built from TRBV6-6 and TRBJ1-1, with D unclear. The CDR3 consists of 12 residues. Germline V lookup: CDR1 MNHNY, CDR2 SVGAGI (reference sequence). V gave up 4 bases and J gave up 9 bases, with 12 bases separating them. This CDR3 reads CASSSTPRKAFF. CDR3 bases: TGTGCCAGCAGTTCCACTCCCCGAAAAGCTTTCTTT.

This sequence joins TRBV6-2 or TRBV6-3 and TRBJ1-5; possible D gene TRBD1, 6 bases. V lost 1 base and J 0 bases, leaving 13 bases between the germline ends. This CDR3 has 17 residues. The germline V gene has CDR1 MNHEY and CDR2 SVGEGT. CDR3 coding DNA: TGTGCCAGCAGTTACTTCACAGGCAGGGGTAGCAATCAGCCCCAGCATTTT. Translated: CASSYFTGRGSNQPQHF.

This sequence joins TRBV30 and TRBJ1-3; D is ambiguous. Germline V gene sequence: CDR1 GTSNPN, CDR2 SVGIG (reference sequence). Trimming pared 4 bases from V and 2 bases from J, leaving 12 bases between. The CDR3 has 14 residues. The CDR3 DNA reads TGTGCCTGGAAACGTTCCCAGGCTGGAAACACCATATATTTT. Its translation: CAWKRSQAGNTIYF.

The chain recombines TRBV28 with TRBJ2-7; tentatively, D is TRBD1 (5 bases). Germline V lookup: CDR1 MDHEN, CDR2 SYDVKM. The CDR3 consists of 13 residues. Trimming cost V 7 bases and J 5 bases, with 15 bases left between them. CDR3 sequence: CASTLTGRDEQYF. DNA for the CDR3: TGTGCCAGCACCCTCACGGGCAGGGACGAGCAGTACTTC.

V usage is TRBV6-4 and J usage is TRBJ1-1; 8 bases line up with TRBD1. The CDR3 length is 16 residues. CDR1 is MRHNA and CDR2 is SNTAGT in the germline V gene. V trimming: 0 bases; J trimming: 7 bases; junction bases outside the gene matches: 10. CDR3 DNA: TGTGCCAGCAGTGACTCTGTCCACAGGGGGGTCGGTGAAGCTTTCTTT. It specifies CASSDSVHRGVGEAFF.

V usage is TRBV6-5 and J usage is TRBJ2-7; a weak D match, TRBD1 (6 bases). CDR3 length: 12 residues. CDR1 and CDR2 (germline): MNHEY, SVGAGI. Trimming shortened V by 11 bases and J by 0 bases, and 11 bases separated the two germline ends. CDR3 nucleotide sequence: TGTGCCGGACGGACAGACTCCTACGAGCAGTACTTC. It is translated as CAGRTDSYEQYF.

The chain couples TRBV24-1 to TRBJ2-1; 7 bases line up with TRBD1. Germline V gene lookup returns CDR1 KGHDR and CDR2 SFDVKD. The ends lost 2 bases at V and 2 bases at J; junction bases unmatched: 5. The CDR3 has 16 amino acids. CDR3 bases: TGTGCCACCAGTGATTCCCGGACAGGAACCTACAATGAGCAGTTCTTC. This encodes CATSDSRTGTYNEQFF.